This T cell receptor beta chain came from a study of cytomegalovirus exposure and HLA in healthy donors. Clones were read by immunoSEQ multiplex PCR, and TCRdb kept only the in-frame ones, dropping some. The table has 150,000 to 200,000 clones, roughly 82% seen once; the top ten hold roughly 7.5%. The donors belonged to the roughly 110-subject validation cohort, separate from the roughly 700-subject first cohort. Turning to this clone: Its antigen remains unknown.

Notes on the study in general: For most TCR sequences rarity was the rule, although some public TCRs occurred in many donors. TCR beta chains numbering 150 to 200 were designated cytomegalovirus-associated.

CDR3 length: 13 residues. The V gene's germline CDR1 is SGHAT and CDR2 FQNNGV. V trimming: 6 bases; J trimming: 4 bases; junction bases outside the gene matches: 5. The source material was PBMCs. V and J are TRBV11-2 and TRBJ1-1; the match to TRBD1 covers 7 bases. The clonotype was recovered from a man between 18 and 29 years old in good health and CMV-seropositive. In nucleotides, the CDR3 is TGTGCCAGCAGATCCAGGGGGACCACTGAAGCTTTCTTT. Amino acid sequence: CASRSRGTTEAFF.